One T cell receptor beta chain is described in this entry. The antigen remains unidentified. Template switching added a universal primer site, and cDNA bore unique molecular identifiers. TCRdb reprocessed the 5' RACE reads with MiXCR, giving one entry per CDR3 protein. The table lists about 220,000 distinct CDR3 sequences, approximately 9% of them singletons. The data stem from a study of identical twins. Study results and caveats: Memory repertoires lacked the insertion deficit that abundant cord blood beta clonotypes showed. Recombination models fit unrelated individuals' TCR alpha sharing but underestimated twins'. With beta out-of-frame sequences, excess sharing by twins was weaker.

The source of this sequence is a young woman in good health. Input material: memory (CD45RO+) T cells sorted from blood.

The DNA for the CDR3 is TGCGCCAGCAGTGATTCGTGGAGCTCCTACAATGAGCAGTTCTTC. Encoded protein: CASSDSWSSYNEQFF. The V call is TRBV10-1, the J call TRBJ2-1; D unclear. V dropped 3 bases and J dropped 0 bases, with 9 bases sitting between them. The CDR3 spans 15 residues. Germline CDR1 and CDR2: WNHNN and SYGVQD (reference sequence).